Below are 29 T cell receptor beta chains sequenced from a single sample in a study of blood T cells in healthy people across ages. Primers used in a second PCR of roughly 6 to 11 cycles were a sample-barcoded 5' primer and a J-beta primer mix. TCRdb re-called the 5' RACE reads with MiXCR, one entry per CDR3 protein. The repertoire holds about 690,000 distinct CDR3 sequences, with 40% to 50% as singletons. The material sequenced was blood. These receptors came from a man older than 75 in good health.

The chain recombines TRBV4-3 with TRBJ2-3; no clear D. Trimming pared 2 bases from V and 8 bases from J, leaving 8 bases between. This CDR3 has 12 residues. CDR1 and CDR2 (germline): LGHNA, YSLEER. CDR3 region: CASSQWMGTQYF. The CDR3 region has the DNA TGCGCCAGCAGCCAATGGATGGGTACGCAGTATTTT.

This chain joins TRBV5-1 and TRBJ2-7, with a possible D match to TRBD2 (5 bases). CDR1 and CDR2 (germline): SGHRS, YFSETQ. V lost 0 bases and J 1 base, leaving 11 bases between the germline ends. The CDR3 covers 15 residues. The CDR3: CASSLERLDSYEQYF. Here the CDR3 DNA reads TGCGCCAGCAGCTTGGAGCGGCTCGATTCCTACGAGCAGTACTTC. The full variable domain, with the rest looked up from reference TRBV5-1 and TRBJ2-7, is KAGVTQTPRYLIKTRGQQVTLSCSPISGHRSVSWYQQTPGQGLQFLFEYFSETQRNKGNFPGRFSGRQFSNSRSEMNVSTLELGDSALYLCASSLERLDSYEQYFGPGTRLTVT.

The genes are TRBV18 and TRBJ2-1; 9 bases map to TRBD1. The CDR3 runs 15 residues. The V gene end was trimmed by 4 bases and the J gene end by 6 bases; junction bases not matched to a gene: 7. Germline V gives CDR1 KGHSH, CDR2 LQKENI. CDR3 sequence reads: CASSLRDRDFNEQFF. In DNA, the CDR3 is TGTGCCAGCTCACTCCGGGACAGGGACTTCAATGAGCAGTTCTTC.

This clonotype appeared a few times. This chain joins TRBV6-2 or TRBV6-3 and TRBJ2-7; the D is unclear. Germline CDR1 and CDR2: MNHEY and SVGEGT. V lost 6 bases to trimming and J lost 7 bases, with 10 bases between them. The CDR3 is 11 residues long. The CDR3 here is CASREINEQYF. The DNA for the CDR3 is TGTGCCAGCAGGGAAATTAATGAGCAGTACTTC.

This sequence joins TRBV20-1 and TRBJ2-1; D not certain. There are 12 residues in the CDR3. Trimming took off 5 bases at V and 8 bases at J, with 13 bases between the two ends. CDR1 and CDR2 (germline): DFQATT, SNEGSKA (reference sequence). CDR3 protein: CSAPRGIDEQFF. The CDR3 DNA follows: TGCAGTGCTCCCCGAGGCATAGATGAGCAGTTCTTC.

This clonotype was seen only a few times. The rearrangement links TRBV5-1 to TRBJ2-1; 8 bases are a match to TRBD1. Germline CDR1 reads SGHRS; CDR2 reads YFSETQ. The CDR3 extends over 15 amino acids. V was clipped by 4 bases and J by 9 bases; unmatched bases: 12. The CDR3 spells CASSPQDRGGREQFF. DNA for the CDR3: TGCGCCAGCAGCCCACAAGACAGGGGAGGTCGTGAGCAGTTCTTC.

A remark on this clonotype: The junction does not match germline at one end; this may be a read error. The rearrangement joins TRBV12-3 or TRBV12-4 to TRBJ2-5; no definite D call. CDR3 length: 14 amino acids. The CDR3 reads CASSLNSVGEAQYF. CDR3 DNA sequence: TGTGCCAGCAGCCTGAATAGTGTAGGAGAGGCCCAGTACTTC.

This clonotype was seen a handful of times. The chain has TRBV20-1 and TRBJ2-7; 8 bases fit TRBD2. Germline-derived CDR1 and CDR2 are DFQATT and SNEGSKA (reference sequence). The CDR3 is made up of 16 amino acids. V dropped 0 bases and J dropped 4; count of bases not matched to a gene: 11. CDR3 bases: TGCAGTGCTAGAGATCCGGAGGGGCGGGGGGTGTACGAGCAGTACTTC. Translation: CSARDPEGRGVYEQYF.

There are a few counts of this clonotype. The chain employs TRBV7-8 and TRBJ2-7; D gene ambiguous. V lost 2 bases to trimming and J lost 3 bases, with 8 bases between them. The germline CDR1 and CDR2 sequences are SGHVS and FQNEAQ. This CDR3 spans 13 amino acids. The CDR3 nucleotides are TGTGCCAGCAGCTTATTTAGGGACTACGAGCAGTACTTC. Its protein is CASSLFRDYEQYF.

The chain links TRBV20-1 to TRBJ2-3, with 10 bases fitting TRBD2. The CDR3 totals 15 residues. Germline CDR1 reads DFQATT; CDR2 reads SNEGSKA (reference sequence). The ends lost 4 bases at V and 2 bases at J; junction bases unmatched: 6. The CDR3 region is CSANLAGALTDTQYF. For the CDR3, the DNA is TGCAGTGCTAACCTAGCGGGAGCTCTCACAGATACGCAGTATTTT.

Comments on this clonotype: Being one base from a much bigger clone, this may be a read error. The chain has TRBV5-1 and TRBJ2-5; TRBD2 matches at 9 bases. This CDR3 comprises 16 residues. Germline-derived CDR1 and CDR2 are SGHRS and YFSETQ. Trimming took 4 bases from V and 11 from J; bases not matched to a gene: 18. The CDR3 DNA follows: TGCGCCAGCAGCCCGACGACTGGCGGGGGGGCCAATGAGCAGTACTTC. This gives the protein CASSPTTGGGANEQYF.

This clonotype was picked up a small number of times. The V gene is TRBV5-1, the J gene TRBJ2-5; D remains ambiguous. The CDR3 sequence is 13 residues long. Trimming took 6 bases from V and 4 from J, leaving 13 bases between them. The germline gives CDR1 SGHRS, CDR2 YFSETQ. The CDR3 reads CASKAEGRETQYF. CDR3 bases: TGCGCCAGCAAGGCAGAAGGGCGAGAGACCCAGTACTTC. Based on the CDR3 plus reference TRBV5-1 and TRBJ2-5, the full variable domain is KAGVTQTPRYLIKTRGQQVTLSCSPISGHRSVSWYQQTPGQGLQFLFEYFSETQRNKGNFPGRFSGRQFSNSRSEMNVSTLELGDSALYLCASKAEGRETQYFGPGTRLLVL.

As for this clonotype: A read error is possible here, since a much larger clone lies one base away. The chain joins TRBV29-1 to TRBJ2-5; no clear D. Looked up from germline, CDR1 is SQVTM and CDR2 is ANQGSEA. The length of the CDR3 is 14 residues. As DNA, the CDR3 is TGCAGCATTGAATCGATCACAGCCCAAGAGACCCAGTACTTC. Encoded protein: CSIESITAQETQYF.

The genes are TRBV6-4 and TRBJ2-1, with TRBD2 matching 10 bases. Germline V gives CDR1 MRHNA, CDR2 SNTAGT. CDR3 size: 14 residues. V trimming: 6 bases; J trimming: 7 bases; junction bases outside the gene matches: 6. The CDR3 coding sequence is TGTGCCAGCAGAGCTACTAGCGGGGATAATGAGCAGTTCTTC. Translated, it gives CASRATSGDNEQFF.

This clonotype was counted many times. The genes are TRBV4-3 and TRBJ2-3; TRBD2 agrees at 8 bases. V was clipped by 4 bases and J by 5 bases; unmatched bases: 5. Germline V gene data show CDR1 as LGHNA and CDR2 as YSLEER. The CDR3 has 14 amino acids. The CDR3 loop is CASSLGTRLDTQYF. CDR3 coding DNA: TGCGCCAGCAGCCTCGGGACTAGACTAGATACGCAGTATTTT.

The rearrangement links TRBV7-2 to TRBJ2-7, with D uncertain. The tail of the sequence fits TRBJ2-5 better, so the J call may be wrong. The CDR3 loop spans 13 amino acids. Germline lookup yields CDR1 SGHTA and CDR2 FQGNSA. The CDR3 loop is CASGDFLAETQYF. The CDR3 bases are TGTGCCAGCGGAGACTTTCTTGCAGAGACCCAGTACTTC.

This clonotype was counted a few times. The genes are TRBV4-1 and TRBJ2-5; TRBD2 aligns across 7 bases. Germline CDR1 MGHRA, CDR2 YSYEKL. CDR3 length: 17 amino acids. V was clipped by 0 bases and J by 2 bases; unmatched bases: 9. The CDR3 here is CASSQEERGLRQETQYF. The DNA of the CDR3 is TGCGCCAGCAGCCAAGAAGAGCGGGGTTTGCGTCAAGAGACCCAGTACTTC.

CDR3 nucleotide sequence: TGTGCCAGCAGTTTTCAGGGGGCTGTGACCGGGGAGCTGTTTTTT. Residues: CASSFQGAVTGELFF. The rearrangement joins TRBV12-3 or TRBV12-4 to TRBJ2-2, with 8 bases matching TRBD1. V lost 3 bases to trimming and J lost 5 bases; unmatched junction nucleotides: 5. This CDR3 has 15 amino acids.

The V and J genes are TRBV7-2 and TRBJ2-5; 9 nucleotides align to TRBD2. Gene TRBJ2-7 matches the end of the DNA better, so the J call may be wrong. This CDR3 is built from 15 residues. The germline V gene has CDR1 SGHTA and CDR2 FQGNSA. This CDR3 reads CASSFVAGGQNEQYF. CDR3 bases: TGTGCCAGCAGCTTTGTTGCGGGAGGGCAAAACGAGCAGTACTTC.

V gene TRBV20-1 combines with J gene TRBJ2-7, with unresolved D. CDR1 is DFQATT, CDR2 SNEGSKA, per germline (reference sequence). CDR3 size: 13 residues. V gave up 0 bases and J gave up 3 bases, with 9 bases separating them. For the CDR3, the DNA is TGCAGTGCTAGAGACGGGCATCACTACGAGCAGTACTTC. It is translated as CSARDGHHYEQYF.

The CDR3, as DNA: TGTGCCAGCAGTGAAGTTGCTAGCTCCTACGAGCAGTACTTC. This codes for CASSEVASSYEQYF. The chain couples TRBV2 to TRBJ2-7; D remains unclear. In germline, CDR1 is SNHLY, CDR2 FYNNEI. Trimming removed 1 base at V and 0 bases at J, with 7 bases between. The CDR3 is 14 residues long.

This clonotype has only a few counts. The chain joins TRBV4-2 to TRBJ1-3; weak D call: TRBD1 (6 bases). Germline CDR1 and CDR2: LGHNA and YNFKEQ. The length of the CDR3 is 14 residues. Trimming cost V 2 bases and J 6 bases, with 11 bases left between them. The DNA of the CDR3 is TGTGCCAGCAGCCAACGACAGGTGGAAAACACCATATATTTT. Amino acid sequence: CASSQRQVENTIYF.

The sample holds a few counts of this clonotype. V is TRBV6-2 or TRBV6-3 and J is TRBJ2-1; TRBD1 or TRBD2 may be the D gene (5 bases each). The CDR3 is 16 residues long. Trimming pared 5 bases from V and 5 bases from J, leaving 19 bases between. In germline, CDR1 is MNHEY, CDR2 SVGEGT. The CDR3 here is CASSPDSGTGNNEQFF. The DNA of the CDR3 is TGTGCCAGCAGTCCCGACTCCGGGACCGGTAACAATGAGCAGTTCTTC.

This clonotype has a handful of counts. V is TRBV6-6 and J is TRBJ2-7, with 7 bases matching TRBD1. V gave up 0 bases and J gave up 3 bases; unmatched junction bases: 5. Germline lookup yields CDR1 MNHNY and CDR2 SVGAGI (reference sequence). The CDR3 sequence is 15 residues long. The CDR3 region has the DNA TGTGCCAGCAGTTACTCCCCGCGACAGGGCTACGAGCAGTACTTC. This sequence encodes CASSYSPRQGYEQYF.

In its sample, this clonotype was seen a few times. CDR3 sequence: CASSSLRNSPLHF. In DNA form, the CDR3 reads TGTGCCAGCTCGTCGTTGCGGAATTCACCCCTCCACTTT. The rearrangement joins TRBV3-1 to TRBJ1-6; no definite D call. Trimming removed 8 bases at V and 7 bases at J, with 12 bases between. This CDR3 region has 13 residues. Germline assignment: CDR1 LGHDT and CDR2 YNNKEL (reference sequence).

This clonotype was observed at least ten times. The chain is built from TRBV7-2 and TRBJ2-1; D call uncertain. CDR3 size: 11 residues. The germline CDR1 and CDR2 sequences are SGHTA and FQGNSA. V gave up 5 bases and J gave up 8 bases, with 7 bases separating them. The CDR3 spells CASSRADEQFF. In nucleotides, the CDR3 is TGTGCCAGCAGCAGGGCGGATGAGCAGTTCTTC.

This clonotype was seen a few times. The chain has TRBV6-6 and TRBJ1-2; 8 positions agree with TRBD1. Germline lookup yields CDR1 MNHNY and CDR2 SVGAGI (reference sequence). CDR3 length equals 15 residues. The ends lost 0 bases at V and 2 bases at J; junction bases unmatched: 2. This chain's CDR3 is CASSYSNRGNYGYTF. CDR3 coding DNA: TGTGCCAGCAGTTACTCAAACAGGGGGAACTATGGCTACACCTTC.

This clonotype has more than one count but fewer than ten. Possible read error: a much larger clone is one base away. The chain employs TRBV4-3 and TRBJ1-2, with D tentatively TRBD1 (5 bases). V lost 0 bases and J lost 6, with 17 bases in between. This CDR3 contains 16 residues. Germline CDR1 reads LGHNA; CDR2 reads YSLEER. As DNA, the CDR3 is TGCGCCAGCAGCCAAGATCTGGGGGACGGTCATGATGGCTACACCTTC. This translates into CASSQDLGDGHDGYTF.

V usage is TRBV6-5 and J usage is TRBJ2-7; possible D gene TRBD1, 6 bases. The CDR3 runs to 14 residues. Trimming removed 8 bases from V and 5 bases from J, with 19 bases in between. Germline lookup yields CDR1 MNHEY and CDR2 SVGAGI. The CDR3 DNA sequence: TGTGCCAGCGGTCGGACAGCCAAACTAAACGAGCAGTACTTC. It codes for CASGRTAKLNEQYF.